Sequencing of this TCR beta chain was carried out in a study of T-cell reconstitution after alpha-beta-depleted transplantation in children. Study-wide points: Surviving recipient T cells and thymic progenitors produced the high day-60 TCRbeta diversity seen in some patients. Expanded graft clones, several hundred of them, were reportedly the source of alpha-beta T cells about two months after transplant. The authors attributed T-cell counts and diversity one year after transplant mostly to newly produced T cells.

The CDR3 totals 14 residues. CDR1 is SGHRS and CDR2 is YFSETQ in the germline V gene. V dropped 3 bases and J dropped 4; count of bases not matched to a gene: 4. This clonotype was observed a few times. Its target is unknown. Using unique molecular identifiers, the investigators prepared the TCRbeta library. Each CDR3 protein is one row after TCRdb ran MiXCR on the PCR reads. This sample carries 250,000 or so distinct CDR3 sequences, more than 20% of them seen once, and the ten largest clones take under 5.5%. V usage is TRBV5-1 and J usage is TRBJ2-7; 10 bases fit TRBD1. Sequences were derived from PBMCs, mostly from graft donor cells, sampled 360 days after TCRalphabeta/CD19-depleted stem cell transplant. The source is a female patient aged 2-10 years who had a stem cell transplant for congenital amegakaryocytic thrombocytopenia, so the T cells may come from the graft donor. The DNA of the CDR3 is TGCGCCAGCAGCTCACGGGACAGGGGATACGAGCAGTACTTC. Translated, it gives CASSSRDRGYEQYF.